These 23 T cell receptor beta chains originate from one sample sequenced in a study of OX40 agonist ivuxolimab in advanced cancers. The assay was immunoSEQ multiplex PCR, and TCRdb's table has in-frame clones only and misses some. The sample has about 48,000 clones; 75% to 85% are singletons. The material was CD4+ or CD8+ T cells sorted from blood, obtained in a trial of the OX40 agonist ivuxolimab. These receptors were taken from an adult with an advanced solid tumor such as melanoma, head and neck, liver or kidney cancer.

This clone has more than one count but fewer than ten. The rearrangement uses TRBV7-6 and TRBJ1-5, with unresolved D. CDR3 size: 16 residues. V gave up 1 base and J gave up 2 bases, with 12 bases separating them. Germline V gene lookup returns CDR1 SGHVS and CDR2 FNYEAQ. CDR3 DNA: TGTGCCAGCAGCTTAGGAGCCTTCCGAGGCAATCAGCCCCAGCATTTT. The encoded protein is CASSLGAFRGNQPQHF.

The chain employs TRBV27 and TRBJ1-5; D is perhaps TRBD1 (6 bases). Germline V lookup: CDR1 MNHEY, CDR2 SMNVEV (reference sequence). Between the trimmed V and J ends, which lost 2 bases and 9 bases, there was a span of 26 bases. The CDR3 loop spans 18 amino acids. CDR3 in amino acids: CASSLRGGGAGLKRPQHF. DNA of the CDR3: TGTGCCAGCAGTTTAAGGGGCGGGGGCGCGGGCCTAAAAAGGCCCCAGCATTTT.

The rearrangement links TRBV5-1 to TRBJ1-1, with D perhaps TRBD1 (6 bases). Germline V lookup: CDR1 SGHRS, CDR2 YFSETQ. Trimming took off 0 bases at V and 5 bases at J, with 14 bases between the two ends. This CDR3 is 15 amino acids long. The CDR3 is CASSLASGAGTEAFF. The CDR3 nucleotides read TGCGCCAGCAGCTTGGCATCGGGGGCCGGGACTGAAGCTTTCTTT.

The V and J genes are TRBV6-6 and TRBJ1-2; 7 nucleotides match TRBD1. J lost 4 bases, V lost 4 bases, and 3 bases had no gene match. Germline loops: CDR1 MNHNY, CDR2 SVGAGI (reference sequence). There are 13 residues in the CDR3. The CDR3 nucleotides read TGTGCCAGCAGTTTCGGGACAGCCTATGGCTACACCTTC. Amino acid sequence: CASSFGTAYGYTF.

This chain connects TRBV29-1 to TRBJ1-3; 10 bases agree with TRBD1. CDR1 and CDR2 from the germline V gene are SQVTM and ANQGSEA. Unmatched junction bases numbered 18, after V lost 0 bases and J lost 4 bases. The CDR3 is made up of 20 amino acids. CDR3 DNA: TGCAGCGTTGAAGATCTGTATATGTGGGAGGGACAGGGGATAGGAAACACCATATATTTT. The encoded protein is CSVEDLYMWEGQGIGNTIYF.

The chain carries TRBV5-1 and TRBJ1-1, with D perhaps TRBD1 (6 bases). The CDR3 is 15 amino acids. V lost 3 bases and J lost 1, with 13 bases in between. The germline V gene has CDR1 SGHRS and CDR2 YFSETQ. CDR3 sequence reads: CASSSLDSKNTEAFF. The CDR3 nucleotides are TGCGCCAGCAGCTCCCTGGACAGTAAGAACACTGAAGCTTTCTTT.

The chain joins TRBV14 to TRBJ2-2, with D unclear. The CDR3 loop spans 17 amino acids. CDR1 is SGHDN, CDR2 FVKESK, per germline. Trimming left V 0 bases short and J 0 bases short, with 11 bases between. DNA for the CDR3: TGTGCCAGCAGCCAAGATTTCGGCCTTACGAACACCGGGGAGCTGTTTTTT. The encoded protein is CASSQDFGLTNTGELFF.

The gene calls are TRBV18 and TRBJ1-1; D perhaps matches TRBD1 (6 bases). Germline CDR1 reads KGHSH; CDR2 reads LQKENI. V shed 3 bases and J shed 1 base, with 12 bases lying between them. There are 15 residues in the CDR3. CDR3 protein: CASSPQGGANTEAFF. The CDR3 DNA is TGTGCCAGCTCACCGCAAGGGGGGGCGAACACTGAAGCTTTCTTT.

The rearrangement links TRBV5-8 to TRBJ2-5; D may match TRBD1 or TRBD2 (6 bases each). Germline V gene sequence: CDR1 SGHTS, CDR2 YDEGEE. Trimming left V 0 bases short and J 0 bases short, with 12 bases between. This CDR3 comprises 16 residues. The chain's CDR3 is CASSLVTGANQETQYF. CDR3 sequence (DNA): TGTGCCAGCAGCTTGGTGACGGGGGCTAACCAAGAGACCCAGTACTTC.

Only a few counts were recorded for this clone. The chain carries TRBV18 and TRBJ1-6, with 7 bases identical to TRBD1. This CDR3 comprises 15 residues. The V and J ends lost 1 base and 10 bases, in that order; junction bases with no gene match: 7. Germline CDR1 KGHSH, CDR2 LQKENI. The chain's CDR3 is CASSPQNRGGSPLHF. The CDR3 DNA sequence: TGTGCCAGCTCACCACAAAACAGGGGAGGGTCACCCCTCCACTTT.

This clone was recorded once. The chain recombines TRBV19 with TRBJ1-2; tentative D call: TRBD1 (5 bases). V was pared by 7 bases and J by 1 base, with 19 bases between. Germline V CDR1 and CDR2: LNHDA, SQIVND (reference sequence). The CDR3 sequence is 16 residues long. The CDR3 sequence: CASTHWAGDLNYGYTF. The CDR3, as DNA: TGTGCCAGTACCCACTGGGCGGGGGACCTTAACTATGGCTACACCTTC.

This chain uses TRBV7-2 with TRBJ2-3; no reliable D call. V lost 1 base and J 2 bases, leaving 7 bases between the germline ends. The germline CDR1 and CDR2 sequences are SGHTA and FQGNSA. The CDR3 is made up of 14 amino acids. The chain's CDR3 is CASSLDYITDTQYF. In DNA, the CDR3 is TGTGCCAGCAGCTTAGACTATATCACAGATACGCAGTATTTT. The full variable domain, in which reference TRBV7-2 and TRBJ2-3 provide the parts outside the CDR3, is GAGVSQSPSNKVTEKGKDVELRCDPISGHTALYWYRQSLGQGLEFLIYFQGNSAPDKSGLPSDRFSAERTGGSVSTLTIQRTQQEDSAVYLCASSLDYITDTQYFGPGTRLTVL.

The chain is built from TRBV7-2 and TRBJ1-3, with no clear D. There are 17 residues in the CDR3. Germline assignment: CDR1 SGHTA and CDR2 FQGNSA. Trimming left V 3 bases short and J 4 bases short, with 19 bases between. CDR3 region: CASSFGGGRSPGNTIYF. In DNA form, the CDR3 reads TGTGCCAGCAGCTTCGGAGGTGGACGGTCACCCGGAAACACCATATATTTT. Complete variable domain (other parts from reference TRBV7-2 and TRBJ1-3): GAGVSQSPSNKVTEKGKDVELRCDPISGHTALYWYRQSLGQGLEFLIYFQGNSAPDKSGLPSDRFSAERTGGSVSTLTIQRTQQEDSAVYLCASSFGGGRSPGNTIYFGEGSWLTVV.

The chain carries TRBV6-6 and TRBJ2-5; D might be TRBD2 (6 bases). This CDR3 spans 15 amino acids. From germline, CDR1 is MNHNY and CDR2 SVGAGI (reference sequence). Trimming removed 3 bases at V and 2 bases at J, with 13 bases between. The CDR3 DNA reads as TGTGCCAGCAGTTATCGGGTGGCGGGACAAGAGACCCAGTACTTC. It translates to CASSYRVAGQETQYF.

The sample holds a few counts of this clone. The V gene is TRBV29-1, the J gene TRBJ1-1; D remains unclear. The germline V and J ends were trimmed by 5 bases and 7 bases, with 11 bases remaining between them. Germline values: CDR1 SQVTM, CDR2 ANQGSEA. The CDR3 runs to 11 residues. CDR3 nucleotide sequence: TGCAGCGTTTCGGCAGGCCGTGAAGCTTTCTTT. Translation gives CSVSAGREAFF.

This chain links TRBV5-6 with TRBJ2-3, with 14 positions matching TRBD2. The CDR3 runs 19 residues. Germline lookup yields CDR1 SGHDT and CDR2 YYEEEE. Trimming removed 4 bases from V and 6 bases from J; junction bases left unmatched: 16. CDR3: CASSPGLAGGLMVFDTQYF. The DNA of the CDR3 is TGTGCCAGCAGCCCCGGACTAGCGGGGGGCCTTATGGTTTTTGATACGCAGTATTTT.

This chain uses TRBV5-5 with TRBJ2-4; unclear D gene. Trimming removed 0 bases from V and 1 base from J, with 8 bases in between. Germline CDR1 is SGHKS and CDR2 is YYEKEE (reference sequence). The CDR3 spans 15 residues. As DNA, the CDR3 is TGTGCCAGCAGCTTGGGAGCAAGTGCCAAAAACATTCAGTACTTC. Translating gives CASSLGASAKNIQYF.

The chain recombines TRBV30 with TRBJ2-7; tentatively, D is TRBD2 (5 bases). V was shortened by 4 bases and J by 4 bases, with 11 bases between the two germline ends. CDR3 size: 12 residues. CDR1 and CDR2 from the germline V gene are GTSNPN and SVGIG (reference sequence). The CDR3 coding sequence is TGTGCCTGGACCACTAGTGGATACGAGCAGTACTTC. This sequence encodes CAWTTSGYEQYF.

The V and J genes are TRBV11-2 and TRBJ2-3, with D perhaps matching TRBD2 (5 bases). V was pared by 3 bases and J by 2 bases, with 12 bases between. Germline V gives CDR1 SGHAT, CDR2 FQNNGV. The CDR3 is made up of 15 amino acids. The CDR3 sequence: CASSLGAIFTDTQYF. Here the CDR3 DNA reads TGTGCCAGCAGCTTGGGAGCTATATTCACAGATACGCAGTATTTT. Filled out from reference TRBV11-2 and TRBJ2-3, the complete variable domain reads EAGVAQSPRYKIIEKRQSVAFWCNPISGHATLYWYQQILGQGPKLLIQFQNNGVVDDSQLPKDRFSAERLKGVDSTLKIQPAKLEDSAVYLCASSLGAIFTDTQYFGPGTRLTVL.

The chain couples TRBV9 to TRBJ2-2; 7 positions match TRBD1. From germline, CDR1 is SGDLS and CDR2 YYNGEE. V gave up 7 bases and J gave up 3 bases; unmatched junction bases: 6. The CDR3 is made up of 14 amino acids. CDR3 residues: CASQRGPDTGELFF. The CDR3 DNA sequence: TGTGCCAGCCAGAGGGGGCCGGACACCGGGGAGCTGTTTTTT.

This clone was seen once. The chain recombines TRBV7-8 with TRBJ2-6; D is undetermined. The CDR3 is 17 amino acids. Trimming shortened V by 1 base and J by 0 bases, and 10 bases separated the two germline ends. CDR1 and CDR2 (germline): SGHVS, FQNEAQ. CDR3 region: CASSLVAQVSGANVLTF. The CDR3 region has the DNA TGTGCCAGCAGCTTAGTTGCCCAGGTCTCTGGGGCCAACGTCCTGACTTTC.

In nucleotides, the CDR3 is TGTGCCACCAGCAGAGATGGGACTAGCCGGGCTGAGACCCAGTACTTC. This translates into CATSRDGTSRAETQYF. The chain has TRBV15 and TRBJ2-5; 9 nucleotides align to TRBD2. Germline values: CDR1 LNHNV, CDR2 YYDKDF (reference sequence). V was pared by 0 bases and J by 5 bases, with 7 bases of the junction left unmatched. CDR3 length: 16 residues.

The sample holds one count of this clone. CDR3: CASSRMRNTGELFF. CDR3 in DNA: TGTGCCAGCAGCCGGATGCGAAACACCGGGGAGCTGTTTTTT. The genes are TRBV11-2 and TRBJ2-2; D gene unclear. This CDR3 region has 14 residues. The germline V and J ends were trimmed by 5 bases and 2 bases, with 9 bases remaining between them. Germline CDR1 reads SGHAT; CDR2 reads FQNNGV.